The clone carrying this TCR beta chain was counted at least ten times. The source of the sample is a study of Graves' ophthalmopathy and Graves' hyperthyroidism. The V and J ends lost 4 bases and 2 bases, in that order; junction bases with no gene match: 5. The CDR3 spans 15 residues. Germline CDR1 MNHNS, CDR2 SASEGT. Amplification from RNA transcripts yielded the TCR beta CDR3 regions. Scientists carried out first-round RT-PCR using HTBI primers and then a second-round multiplex PCR. TCRdb reprocessed the multiplex PCR reads with MiXCR, giving one entry per CDR3 protein. The table shows roughly 500,000 distinct CDR3 sequences, with around an eighth occurring only once.

The source is a woman aged 25-40 years with Graves' ophthalmopathy. What was sequenced was blood. The V and J genes are TRBV6-1 and TRBJ2-5, with 9 bases fitting TRBD2. CDR3 sequence reads: CASSVGGGEQETQYF. The CDR3 bases are TGTGCCAGCAGTGTCGGCGGGGGGGAGCAAGAGACCCAGTACTTC.